This T cell receptor (beta chain) appears in the sequencing data of a study of T cells after yellow fever vaccination. Study as a whole: Preparing low-cell-number fractions relied on SMART-Seq v4 Ultra Low Input.

The table lists this clonotype with a few counts. Germline CDR1 LGHNA, CDR2 YSLEER. The CDR3 extends over 15 amino acids. V was cut by 1 base and J by 2 bases, with 10 bases left in between. It was through 5'RACE template switching that TCR cDNA was made, with a universal primer site and UMIs added. TCRdb reprocessed the 5' RACE reads via MiXCR and lists one record per CDR3 protein. This sample has nearly 550,000 distinct CDR3 sequences; roughly a fifth occur once, and the top ten carry roughly 13%. This receptor was taken from a man aged 30 to 45 who received the YFV17D yellow fever vaccine. V is TRBV4-3 and J is TRBJ2-3, with a tentative D call TRBD2 (5 bases). This specimen consisted of PBMCs, obtained 15 days after the yellow fever booster vaccination. CDR3 protein: CASSQAQRNTDTQYF. CDR3 nucleotide sequence: TGCGCCAGCAGCCAAGCCCAGCGGAACACAGATACGCAGTATTTT.